The rows below give T cell receptor beta chains drawn from one sample of a study of Graves' ophthalmopathy and Graves' hyperthyroidism. TCRdb passed the multiplex PCR reads through MiXCR, listing each CDR3 protein once. The sample includes some 250,000 distinct CDR3 sequences, about 47% seen only once; the top ten take around 43%. The sequenced sample consisted of peripheral blood. These receptors all come from an adult man with Graves' ophthalmopathy. Each CDR3 is given with its conserved first and last residue. Each record gives: clone size, V gene, J gene, D gene, CDR3 protein, CDR3 DNA. The D gene is left open where the match is weak. Some rows mark clone size as missing; the rest say once, few, many or name a class of expanded clone.

abundance: .
v_gene: TRBV29-1
j_gene: TRBJ2-7
d_gene: .
CDR3aa: CSAGSLEQYF
CDR3nt: TGCAGCGCCGGGAGCCTCGAGCAGTACTTC

abundance: few
v_gene: TRBV7-2
j_gene: TRBJ2-7
d_gene: TRBD2
CDR3aa: CASSRGGTSGKQYF
CDR3nt: TGTGCCAGCAGCAGGGGCGGGACGAGCGGGAAGCAGTACTTC

abundance: .
v_gene: TRBV19
j_gene: TRBJ2-7
d_gene: .
CDR3aa: CASSRGGDEQYF
CDR3nt: TGTGCCAGTAGTCGTGGCGGGGACGAGCAGTACTTC

abundance: .
v_gene: TRBV29-1
j_gene: TRBJ1-2
d_gene: TRBD1
CDR3aa: CSVTTGGSYGYTF
CDR3nt: TGCAGCGTCACCACAGGGGGCTCCTATGGCTACACCTTC

abundance: few
v_gene: TRBV7-7
j_gene: TRBJ1-1
d_gene: .
CDR3aa: CASSLAAVMNTEAFF
CDR3nt: TGTGCTAGCAGCTTAGCGGCAGTCATGAACACTGAAGCTTTCTTT

abundance: many
v_gene: TRBV10-3
j_gene: TRBJ1-2
d_gene: .
CDR3aa: CAISAGERDGYTF
CDR3nt: TGTGCCATCAGCGCAGGGGAAAGGGATGGCTACACCTTC

abundance: .
v_gene: TRBV29-1
j_gene: TRBJ2-5
d_gene: .
CDR3aa: CSVDSVVETQYF
CDR3nt: TGCAGCGTTGATTCTGTGGTGGAGACCCAGTACTTC

abundance: .
v_gene: TRBV29-1
j_gene: TRBJ2-7
d_gene: .
CDR3aa: CSVEDRGGPSYEQHF
CDR3nt: TGCAGCGTTGAAGATCGTGGGGGTCCCTCCTACGAGCAGCACTTC

abundance: .
v_gene: TRBV9
j_gene: TRBJ1-6
d_gene: .
CDR3aa: CASSAVAPYNSPLHF
CDR3nt: TGTGCCAGCAGCGCCGTGGCCCCCTATAATTCACCCCTCCACTTT

abundance: .
v_gene: TRBV19
j_gene: TRBJ2-5
d_gene: .
CDR3aa: CASSEGSKETQYF
CDR3nt: TGTGCCAGTAGCGAGGGCAGCAAAGAGACCCAGTACTTC

abundance: .
v_gene: TRBV2
j_gene: TRBJ2-3
d_gene: .
CDR3aa: CARGDGRGTDTQYF
CDR3nt: TGTGCCAGAGGGGACGGTAGGGGCACAGATACGCAGTATTTT

abundance: .
v_gene: TRBV2
j_gene: TRBJ2-2
d_gene: .
CDR3aa: CASSFLSNTGELFF
CDR3nt: TGTGCCAGCAGTTTCTTATCGAACACCGGGGAGCTGTTTTTT

abundance: .
v_gene: TRBV7-2
j_gene: TRBJ1-5
d_gene: .
CDR3aa: CASSFYGVNQPQHF
CDR3nt: TGTGCCAGCAGCTTCTACGGGGTCAATCAGCCCCAGCATTTT

abundance: few
v_gene: TRBV5-1
j_gene: TRBJ2-7
d_gene: .
CDR3aa: CASTKHTGSLYEQYF
CDR3nt: TGCGCCAGCACCAAACACACGGGCAGCCTCTACGAGCAGTACTTC

abundance: .
v_gene: TRBV7-3
j_gene: TRBJ2-5
d_gene: TRBD1
CDR3aa: CAGGTGQETQYF
CDR3nt: TGTGCCGGCGGGACAGGCCAAGAGACCCAGTACTTC

abundance: few
v_gene: TRBV10-3
j_gene: TRBJ2-7
d_gene: .
CDR3aa: CASSNWDNSYEQYF
CDR3nt: TGTGCCAGCAGCAATTGGGACAACTCCTACGAGCAGTACTTC

abundance: .
v_gene: TRBV7-8
j_gene: TRBJ1-5
d_gene: .
CDR3aa: CASSKAGDNQPQHF
CDR3nt: TGTGCCAGCAGCAAAGCAGGGGACAATCAGCCCCAGCATTTT

abundance: .
v_gene: TRBV15
j_gene: TRBJ1-2
d_gene: .
CDR3aa: CATSRDLGDVSYGYTF
CDR3nt: TGTGCCACCAGCAGAGATCTGGGGGACGTTAGCTATGGCTACACCTTC

abundance: .
v_gene: TRBV4-1
j_gene: TRBJ1-1
d_gene: .
CDR3aa: CASSQDQWLNTEAFF
CDR3nt: TGCGCCAGCAGCCAAGATCAATGGCTGAACACTGAAGCTTTCTTT

abundance: many
v_gene: TRBV7-2
j_gene: TRBJ2-7
d_gene: .
CDR3aa: CASSQDQAGGDYEQYF
CDR3nt: TGTGCCAGCAGCCAAGATCAGGCAGGGGGGGACTACGAGCAGTACTTC

abundance: .
v_gene: TRBV20-1
j_gene: TRBJ2-7
d_gene: TRBD2
CDR3aa: CSARDSTSGAYEQYF
CDR3nt: TGCAGTGCTAGAGATAGCACTAGCGGGGCCTACGAGCAGTACTTC

abundance: .
v_gene: TRBV5-1
j_gene: TRBJ2-7
d_gene: TRBD1
CDR3aa: CASSSAGTGGRYEQYF
CDR3nt: TGCGCCAGCAGCTCTGCCGGGACAGGGGGCAGGTACGAGCAGTACTTC

abundance: many
v_gene: TRBV29-1
j_gene: TRBJ2-7
d_gene: .
CDR3aa: CSVDVGGFDEQYF
CDR3nt: TGCAGCGTTGACGTGGGGGGTTTCGACGAGCAGTACTTC

abundance: .
v_gene: TRBV5-1
j_gene: TRBJ2-7
d_gene: .
CDR3aa: CASSSGDTEQYF
CDR3nt: TGCGCCAGCAGCTCGGGGGACACCGAGCAGTACTTC

abundance: .
v_gene: TRBV6-1
j_gene: TRBJ2-3
d_gene: TRBD2
CDR3aa: CASTPTSGRAVDTQYF
CDR3nt: TGTGCCAGCACTCCGACTAGCGGGAGGGCCGTGGATACGCAGTATTTT

abundance: .
v_gene: TRBV20-1
j_gene: TRBJ1-4
d_gene: .
CDR3aa: CSARGAGAREKLFF
CDR3nt: TGCAGTGCTAGAGGGGCGGGGGCCCGGGAAAAACTGTTTTTT

abundance: .
v_gene: TRBV9
j_gene: TRBJ2-2
d_gene: .
CDR3aa: CASSHATGTQPTGELFF
CDR3nt: TGTGCCAGCAGCCATGCGACCGGGACCCAACCCACCGGGGAGCTGTTTTTT

abundance: .
v_gene: TRBV19
j_gene: TRBJ2-7
d_gene: TRBD2
CDR3aa: CASSNLAGSGQYF
CDR3nt: TGTGCCAGTAGTAACCTAGCGGGGTCCGGGCAGTACTTC

abundance: few
v_gene: TRBV5-4
j_gene: TRBJ1-2
d_gene: .
CDR3aa: CASSDSNKPYGYTF
CDR3nt: TGCGCCAGCAGCGACAGCAACAAACCCTATGGCTACACCTTC

abundance: .
v_gene: TRBV20-1
j_gene: TRBJ2-7
d_gene: TRBD1
CDR3aa: CSFSRRQGSYEQYF
CDR3nt: TGCAGTTTCTCAAGACGACAGGGCTCCTACGAGCAGTACTTC

abundance: .
v_gene: TRBV4-2
j_gene: TRBJ2-7
d_gene: .
CDR3aa: CASSQGIGYEQYF
CDR3nt: TGTGCCAGCAGCCAAGGGATAGGCTACGAGCAGTACTTC

abundance: .
v_gene: TRBV5-1
j_gene: TRBJ2-5
d_gene: .
CDR3aa: CASSPGVETQYF
CDR3nt: TGCGCCAGCTCCCCCGGGGTAGAGACCCAGTACTTC

abundance: many
v_gene: TRBV24-1
j_gene: TRBJ1-2
d_gene: .
CDR3aa: CATSDGSHYGYTF
CDR3nt: TGTGCCACCAGTGATGGCAGTCACTATGGCTACACCTTC

abundance: once
v_gene: TRBV6-6
j_gene: TRBJ2-2
d_gene: TRBD1
CDR3aa: CASSYVGTGVHGELFF
CDR3nt: TGTGCCAGCAGTTACGTTGGGACAGGGGTTCACGGGGAGCTGTTTTTT

abundance: .
v_gene: TRBV7-9
j_gene: TRBJ1-4
d_gene: .
CDR3aa: CASSAYGATNEKLFF
CDR3nt: TGTGCCAGCAGCGCGTACGGGGCAACTAATGAAAAACTGTTTTTT

abundance: few
v_gene: TRBV10-3
j_gene: TRBJ2-5
d_gene: TRBD1
CDR3aa: CAISESDRGLGETQYF
CDR3nt: TGTGCCATCAGTGAGTCGGACAGGGGGCTAGGAGAGACCCAGTACTTC

abundance: few
v_gene: TRBV7-6
j_gene: TRBJ2-7
d_gene: .
CDR3aa: CASSGYTGYEQYF
CDR3nt: TGTGCCAGCAGCGGATACACGGGTTACGAGCAGTACTTC

abundance: .
v_gene: TRBV10-3
j_gene: TRBJ2-6
d_gene: TRBD1
CDR3aa: CASSGSTGVGANVLTF
CDR3nt: TGTGCCAGCAGTGGATCCACAGGGGTGGGGGCCAACGTCCTGACTTTC

abundance: few
v_gene: TRBV15
j_gene: TRBJ2-7
d_gene: .
CDR3aa: CATSRGYGGTYEQYF
CDR3nt: TGTGCCACCAGCAGAGGTTATGGGGGCACCTACGAGCAGTACTTC

abundance: .
v_gene: TRBV12-3/TRBV12-4
j_gene: TRBJ2-3
d_gene: TRBD2
CDR3aa: CASRGTSGGLDTQYF
CDR3nt: TGTGCCAGCAGGGGTACTAGCGGGGGGTTAGATACGCAGTATTTT

abundance: many
v_gene: TRBV29-1
j_gene: TRBJ1-1
d_gene: .
CDR3aa: CSVRRQTNTEAFF
CDR3nt: TGCAGCGTCCGAAGACAAACCAACACTGAAGCTTTCTTT

abundance: .
v_gene: TRBV2
j_gene: TRBJ1-1
d_gene: TRBD1
CDR3aa: CASTRTGSANTEAFF
CDR3nt: TGTGCCAGCACAAGGACAGGGTCGGCGAACACTGAAGCTTTCTTT

abundance: few
v_gene: TRBV20-1
j_gene: TRBJ1-6
d_gene: .
CDR3aa: CSARPQGTDPYNSPLHF
CDR3nt: TGCAGTGCTAGGCCCCAGGGGACCGATCCCTATAATTCACCCCTCCACTTT

abundance: few
v_gene: TRBV7-8
j_gene: TRBJ2-7
d_gene: TRBD2
CDR3aa: CASSPISGHSSYEQYF
CDR3nt: TGTGCCAGCAGCCCGATTAGCGGGCACAGCTCCTACGAGCAGTACTTC

abundance: few
v_gene: TRBV9
j_gene: TRBJ2-7
d_gene: .
CDR3aa: CASSVGTALYEQYF
CDR3nt: TGTGCCAGCAGCGTAGGGACAGCACTCTACGAGCAGTACTTC